This TCR beta chain is from a study of blood T cell repertoires in COVID-19. About the research overall: Samples came from the United States, Italy and Spain, spanning acute and convalescent COVID-19.

Per the study methods: Nucleated cell counts were estimated from reference gene primer amplification. Libraries were prepared by immunoSEQ multiplex PCR; TCRdb keeps only in-frame clonotypes and omits some of them. V and J calls and clone size are those listed in that table; D and trimming were worked out from the DNA. In the table there are around 100,000 clones, around 87% of which are singletons. This clone was seen just once. The CDR3 has 14 amino acids. Germline values: CDR1 SNHLY, CDR2 FYNNEI. Trimming stripped 5 bases from V and 7 bases from J, with 12 bases between. This receptor was identified in a human donor in a cohort sampled during active COVID-19. This chain connects TRBV2 to TRBJ1-6; a weak D match, TRBD1 (6 bases). Sequenced: peripheral blood. The CDR3 here is CASSLQGGNSPLHF. CDR3 coding DNA: TGTGCCAGCAGTTTACAGGGAGGGAATTCACCCCTCCACTTT.